This passage covers 12 T cell receptor beta chains from one sample sequenced in a study of human T cells and chemical hapten exposure. Via MiXCR, TCRdb re-called the RACE reads, giving one row per CDR3 protein. The sample has approximately 340,000 distinct CDR3 sequences; around 7% are singletons. Time point noted: patch test 1, 2 weeks after DPC sensitization. The treatment: therapeutic diphenylcyclopropenone sensitization with weekly scalp DPC. The sample consisted of whole blood, taken in connection with sensitization to the hapten diphenylcyclopropenone (DPC). The receptor set was obtained from a woman between 18 and 30 years old with alopecia areata. Some clones in this sample may be carry-over from other donors' samples.

In this sample, this clonotype turned up many times. This chain connects TRBV6-4 to TRBJ2-3; 11 bases align to TRBD2. This CDR3 region has 14 residues. Germline V gene sequence: CDR1 MRHNA, CDR2 SNTAGT. J was trimmed by 2 bases and V by 9 bases; bases with no gene match: 4. The chain's CDR3 is CASSGGDPTDTQYF. Written as DNA, the CDR3 is TGTGCCAGTAGCGGGGGGGACCCCACAGATACGCAGTATTTT.

This clonotype was detected ten times or more. This sequence joins TRBV28 and TRBJ2-5; D gene uncertain. The CDR3 runs to 13 residues. V was clipped by 8 bases and J by 2 bases, with 12 bases between them. Germline loops: CDR1 MDHEN, CDR2 SYDVKM. The CDR3 DNA follows: TGTGCCAGCGGGATTCTGGAACAAGAGACCCAGTACTTC. Translated: CASGILEQETQYF.

The table lists this clonotype with many counts. In nucleotides, the CDR3 is TGTGCCAGCAGCGGATCGGCTAGCGGATCCTACGAGCAGTACTTC. Its translation is CASSGSASGSYEQYF. The rearrangement links TRBV3-1 to TRBJ2-7, with 7 bases fitting TRBD2. The junction had 8 bases not matched to a gene; V was cut back by 5 bases and J by 1 base. The V gene's germline CDR1 is LGHDT and CDR2 YNNKEL (reference sequence). The CDR3 runs to 15 residues.

This clonotype was detected ten times or more. The chain employs TRBV29-1 and TRBJ2-3, with 11 bases matching TRBD2. In germline, CDR1 is SQVTM, CDR2 ANQGSEA. This CDR3 contains 15 residues. V lost 5 bases and J lost 1; bases outside the gene matches: 5. The CDR3 DNA sequence: TGCAGCGTTCTCGCGACTAGCGGGGGCACAGATACGCAGTATTTT. It encodes CSVLATSGGTDTQYF.

In its sample, this clonotype was seen a few times. For the CDR3, the DNA is TGTGCCAGCAGTGAGGGCTGGCGGGAGCTCCTGTACGAGCAGTACTTC. Translating gives CASSEGWRELLYEQYF. This chain uses TRBV6-1 with TRBJ2-7; the match to TRBD2 covers 7 bases. The J segment lost 4 bases and the V segment lost 3 bases, leaving 12 bases of the junction unmatched. Germline V lookup: CDR1 MNHNS, CDR2 SASEGT. The CDR3 runs 16 residues.

V is TRBV5-1 and J is TRBJ2-5, with 12 nucleotides matching TRBD2. The CDR3 sequence is 16 residues long. With 0 bases clipped from V and 1 base from J, the junction kept 1 base outside the gene matches. Looked up from germline, CDR1 is SGHRS and CDR2 is YFSETQ. CDR3 residues: CASSLGTSGAQETQYF. CDR3 DNA sequence: TGCGCCAGCAGCTTGGGGACTAGCGGGGCCCAAGAGACCCAGTACTTC.

This clonotype was counted ten times or more. The J gene is TRBJ2-2, the V gene TRBV6-5; 9 nucleotides match TRBD2. The V segment lost 6 bases and the J segment 5 bases; nucleotides outside the gene matches: 10. The length of the CDR3 is 16 residues. Germline values: CDR1 MNHEY, CDR2 SVGAGI. For the CDR3, the DNA is TGTGCCAGCAGACGTGCGGGGGGGCCGGCGACCGGGGAGCTGTTTTTT. This encodes CASRRAGGPATGELFF.

This clonotype has ten or more counts. The chain employs TRBV3-1 and TRBJ2-7; 7 nucleotides align to TRBD1. The V segment lost 3 bases and the J segment 3 bases; nucleotides outside the gene matches: 5. Germline CDR1 and CDR2: LGHDT and YNNKEL (reference sequence). This CDR3 has 14 residues. CDR3 in DNA: TGTGCCAGCAGCCACAGGGACAGAAACTACGAGCAGTACTTC. Translating gives CASSHRDRNYEQYF.

This clonotype was picked up a small number of times. The rearrangement links TRBV9 to TRBJ1-5, with TRBD1 matching 7 bases. The V gene's germline CDR1 is SGDLS and CDR2 YYNGEE. This CDR3 has 15 residues. V gave up 0 bases and J gave up 5 bases; unmatched junction bases: 5. The chain's CDR3 is CASSVAGTAYQPQHF. CDR3 DNA: TGTGCCAGCAGCGTAGCCGGGACAGCATATCAGCCCCAGCATTTT. The complete variable domain, with remaining parts taken from reference TRBV9 and TRBJ1-5, reads DSGVTQTPKHLITATGQRVTLRCSPRSGDLSVYWYQQSLDQGLQFLIQYYNGEERAKGNILERFSAQQFPDLHSELNLSSLELGDSALYFCASSVAGTAYQPQHFGDGTRLSIL.

This clonotype occurred a few times. The chain uses TRBV29-1 and TRBJ1-3; 7 positions agree with TRBD1. Trimming at V came to 3 bases and at J to 1 base, leaving 3 bases not matched to a gene. Germline lookup yields CDR1 SQVTM and CDR2 ANQGSEA. The CDR3 totals 14 residues. Written as DNA, the CDR3 is TGCAGCGTTGAGGCAGGGGGTTCTGGAAACACCATATATTTT. Its translation is CSVEAGGSGNTIYF.

This chain links TRBV20-1 with TRBJ2-7, with a possible D match to TRBD2 (6 bases). The germline gives CDR1 DFQATT, CDR2 SNEGSKA (reference sequence). Trimming cost V 1 base and J 3 bases, with 13 bases left between them. The CDR3 runs to 14 residues. CDR3 sequence reads: CSARGDWSSYEQYF. The DNA of the CDR3 is TGCAGTGCTAGAGGGGACTGGTCCAGCTACGAGCAGTACTTC.

The DNA of the CDR3 is TGTGCCAGCAGTGAAGCGAGGGTCGGTTACGATCAGCCCCAGCATTTT. The encoded protein is CASSEARVGYDQPQHF. The V and J genes are TRBV2 and TRBJ1-5; D gene uncertain. CDR3 length equals 16 residues. Germline V gene lookup returns CDR1 SNHLY and CDR2 FYNNEI. Trimming removed 0 bases at V and 5 bases at J, with 14 bases between. Using reference TRBV2 and TRBJ1-5 for the parts outside the CDR3, the full variable domain is EPEVTQTPSHQVTQMGQEVILRCVPISNHLYFYWYRQILGQKVEFLVSFYNNEISEKSEIFDDQFSVERPDGSNFTLKIRSTKLEDSAMYFCASSEARVGYDQPQHFGDGTRLSIL.